These 30 T cell receptor beta chains share one sample of origin, sequenced in a study of T-cell memory formation after mild COVID-19. MiXCR was run by TCRdb on the 5' RACE reads, yielding one entry per CDR3 protein. The sample contains approximately 300,000 distinct CDR3 sequences, roughly 15% of which appear only once. Input material: PBMCs or a T cell subset sorted from them (not recorded which). These receptors were collected from a man aged 18-30 years who had mild COVID-19 (a few samples of this study predate the infection). Cell type and time point are not known.

This clonotype was seen a handful of times. This CDR3 reads CASSPGQLEAFF. In DNA, the CDR3 is TGTGCCAGCAGCCCCGGACAGCTTGAAGCTTTCTTT. The chain links TRBV6-5 to TRBJ1-1, with a weak D call TRBD1 (6 bases). Germline-derived CDR1 and CDR2 are MNHEY and SVGAGI. Trimming removed 6 bases from V and 7 bases from J, with 12 bases in between. The CDR3 sequence is 12 residues long.

This clonotype was seen at least ten times. V usage is TRBV6-2 or TRBV6-3 and J usage is TRBJ2-7; no definite D call. Trimming stripped 6 bases from V and 1 base from J, with 16 bases between. Germline V gene lookup returns CDR1 MNHEY and CDR2 SVGEGT. The CDR3 covers 15 residues. The CDR3 loop reads CASSQHSDKSYEQYF. The CDR3 DNA follows: TGTGCCAGCAGCCAACACTCCGACAAGTCCTACGAGCAGTACTTC.

This clonotype was detected ten times or more. V usage is TRBV6-2 or TRBV6-3 and J usage is TRBJ2-1; the D gene is possibly TRBD2 (5 bases). This CDR3 is 13 amino acids long. Trimming took off 4 bases at V and 4 bases at J, with 8 bases between the two ends. CDR1 MNHEY and CDR2 SVGEGT come from the germline V gene. Here the CDR3 reads CASSWGVYNEQFF. The CDR3 DNA is TGTGCCAGCAGTTGGGGAGTTTACAATGAGCAGTTCTTC.

Ten or more counts support this clonotype. The chain employs TRBV11-2 and TRBJ1-2; D is possibly TRBD1 (5 bases). The CDR3 spans 16 residues. V was shortened by 3 bases and J by 13 bases, with 27 bases between the two germline ends. From germline, CDR1 is SGHAT and CDR2 FQNNGV. In nucleotides, the CDR3 is TGTGCCAGCAGCTTCCCCCTTGGGACTCCTCTATGGCTATTCACCTTC. Amino acids: CASSFPLGTPLWLFTF.

The V call is TRBV6-5, the J call TRBJ1-2; TRBD1 agrees at 7 bases. With 6 bases clipped from V and 6 bases from J, the junction kept 13 bases outside the gene matches. The CDR3 length is 15 residues. Germline CDR1 reads MNHEY; CDR2 reads SVGAGI. The CDR3 protein is CASSATGSRIDGYTF. CDR3 coding DNA: TGTGCCAGCAGCGCGACAGGGTCTAGAATTGATGGCTACACCTTC.

This clonotype was found many times. A junction boundary mismatches the germline segment, possibly from a read error. This chain links TRBV9 with TRBJ2-3; 8 bases are shared with TRBD1. The CDR3 has 12 residues. Germline V CDR1 and CDR2: SGDLS, YYNGEE. CDR3 amino acids: CASSEFPGQEHF. CDR3 DNA: TGTGCCAGCAGCGAGTTTCCGGGACAGGAACATTTT. Based on the CDR3 plus reference TRBV9 and TRBJ2-3, the full variable domain is DSGVTQTPKHLITATGQRVTLRCSPRSGDLSVYWYQQSLDQGLQFLIQYYNGEERAKGNILERFSAQQFPDLHSELNLSSLELGDSALYFCASSEFPGQEHFGPGTRLTVL.

This clonotype showed up many times. The chain recombines TRBV6-5 with TRBJ1-4; 7 positions agree with TRBD1. Germline CDR1 is MNHEY and CDR2 is SVGAGI. V lost 3 bases to trimming and J lost 4 bases; unmatched junction nucleotides: 5. This CDR3 is 15 amino acids long. CDR3 in DNA: TGTGCCAGCAGTTATGGAGACAGGGATAATGAAAAACTGTTTTTT. Amino acids: CASSYGDRDNEKLFF.

Only a few counts were recorded for this clonotype. J is TRBJ2-7 and V is TRBV5-1, with 7 positions matching TRBD1. J lost 4 bases, V lost 4 bases, and 5 bases had no gene match. Germline CDR1 reads SGHRS; CDR2 reads YFSETQ. There are 13 residues in the CDR3. CDR3 residues: CASSETGWYEQYF. The CDR3 DNA reads TGCGCCAGCAGCGAGACAGGGTGGTACGAGCAGTACTTC. Complete variable domain (other parts from reference TRBV5-1 and TRBJ2-7): KAGVTQTPRYLIKTRGQQVTLSCSPISGHRSVSWYQQTPGQGLQFLFEYFSETQRNKGNFPGRFSGRQFSNSRSEMNVSTLELGDSALYLCASSETGWYEQYFGPGTRLTVT.

The chain employs TRBV4-1 and TRBJ2-7; 7 nucleotides align to TRBD1. Per the germline V gene, CDR1 is MGHRA and CDR2 is YSYEKL. Trimming took 0 bases from V and 3 from J; bases not matched to a gene: 5. The CDR3 has 15 residues. As DNA, the CDR3 is TGCGCCAGCAGCCAAGATCGACAGGGCGACTACGAGCAGTACTTC. As protein: CASSQDRQGDYEQYF.

This clonotype has ten or more counts. The CDR3 DNA reads as TGTGCCAGCAGCTATCAGGAAGGGCGCACAGATACGCAGTATTTT. It is translated as CASSYQEGRTDTQYF. The chain has TRBV7-2 and TRBJ2-3; the D is unclear. The CDR3 loop spans 15 amino acids. V was trimmed by 4 bases and J by 1 base, leaving 12 bases between them. Germline assignment: CDR1 SGHTA and CDR2 FQGNSA.

This clonotype showed up just a few times. This chain connects TRBV10-3 to TRBJ1-6; tentatively, D is TRBD1 (6 bases). V shed 6 bases and J shed 10 bases, with 13 bases lying between them. Germline CDR1 and CDR2: ENHRY and SYGVKD. The CDR3 is 13 amino acids. The DNA for the CDR3 is TGTGCCATCAGACCCAGGGGAAACTCACCCCTCCACTTT. Residues: CAIRPRGNSPLHF.

This clonotype has a handful of counts. V is TRBV18 and J is TRBJ2-3; 9 bases are shared with TRBD1. CDR3 length equals 16 residues. Trimming removed 5 bases from V and 3 bases from J; junction bases left unmatched: 9. Germline lookup yields CDR1 KGHSH and CDR2 LQKENI. This CDR3 reads CASSSGGQGATDTQYF. CDR3 DNA sequence: TGTGCCAGCTCATCCGGGGGACAGGGTGCAACAGATACGCAGTATTTT.

Here the CDR3 reads CASSYLRGTRENIQYF. The CDR3 coding sequence is TGTGCCAGCAGTTACCTGCGGGGGACTAGGGAAAACATTCAGTACTTC. The chain uses TRBV6-6 and TRBJ2-4; TRBD2 matches at 8 bases. CDR3 length: 16 amino acids. The J segment lost 5 bases and the V segment lost 2 bases, leaving 8 bases of the junction unmatched. The V gene's germline CDR1 is MNHNY and CDR2 SVGAGI (reference sequence).

This clonotype showed up just a few times. The chain links TRBV5-4 to TRBJ2-1, with D perhaps matching TRBD2 (5 bases). CDR3 size: 14 residues. Germline V gene sequence: CDR1 SGHNT, CDR2 YYREEE (reference sequence). V lost 4 bases and J lost 7, with 15 bases in between. Written as DNA, the CDR3 is TGTGCCAGCAGCCTTGGGCGGGTCGAAAATGAGCAGTTCTTC. Its translation is CASSLGRVENEQFF.

This clonotype was picked up a small number of times. The rearrangement uses TRBV4-1 and TRBJ1-4; perhaps TRBD1 as D (6 bases). V lost 3 bases, J lost 6 bases, and 17 bases lay in between. Germline assignment: CDR1 MGHRA and CDR2 YSYEKL. The CDR3 sequence is 16 residues long. The CDR3: CASSQDTGQGHEKLFF. The DNA for the CDR3 is TGCGCCAGCAGCCAGGATACGGGACAAGGGCATGAAAAACTGTTTTTT.

This clonotype was observed a handful of times. The rearrangement links TRBV20-1 to TRBJ2-5; tentatively, D is TRBD1 or TRBD2 (5 bases each). The V gene lost 5 bases and the J gene lost 1 base, with 14 bases spanning the gap. Germline assignment: CDR1 DFQATT and CDR2 SNEGSKA (reference sequence). This CDR3 spans 14 amino acids. This CDR3 is CSAENPGLQETQYF. The CDR3 coding sequence is TGCAGTGCTGAGAACCCGGGGCTCCAAGAGACCCAGTACTTC.

CDR3 bases: TGCGCCAGCAGCCTACACACCGCAGGACAGGGGATGCAAGATACGCAGTATTTT. This sequence encodes CASSLHTAGQGMQDTQYF. This sequence joins TRBV5-1 and TRBJ2-3; TRBD1 matches at 9 bases. Trimming cost V 4 bases and J 5 bases; bases outside gene matches: 17. Germline CDR1 and CDR2: SGHRS and YFSETQ. This CDR3 spans 18 amino acids.

This clonotype was observed a few times. The chain joins TRBV7-6 to TRBJ2-5, with TRBD2 as a possible D gene (6 bases). There are 13 residues in the CDR3. Germline CDR1 is SGHVS and CDR2 is FNYEAQ. The CDR3 nucleotides are TGTGGATGCCCGGGGGAATCTGGAGAGACCCAGTACTTC. As protein: CGCPGESGETQYF.

This clonotype was counted between two and nine times. The chain recombines TRBV29-1 with TRBJ1-3, with 7 bases that match TRBD1. V was pared by 4 bases and J by 3 bases, with 0 bases of the junction left unmatched. The length of the CDR3 is 12 residues. Germline V gene lookup returns CDR1 SQVTM and CDR2 ANQGSEA. The CDR3 region is CSVGTGGNTIYF. CDR3 sequence (DNA): TGCAGCGTTGGGACAGGTGGAAACACCATATATTTT.

This clonotype was detected ten times or more. Here the CDR3 DNA reads TGTGCCAGCAGCCGACAGGTGAACACTGAAGCTTTCTTT. This sequence encodes CASSRQVNTEAFF. The chain employs TRBV12-3 or TRBV12-4 and TRBJ1-1; possible D gene TRBD1, 6 bases. Between the trimmed V and J ends, which lost 6 bases and 0 bases, there was a span of 8 bases. The CDR3 totals 13 residues.

The chain joins TRBV6-2 or TRBV6-3 to TRBJ2-7; D is undetermined. This CDR3 comprises 13 residues. Germline V gene sequence: CDR1 MNHEY, CDR2 SVGEGT. The V end was cut by 0 bases, the J end by 7 bases, with 10 bases between. DNA for the CDR3: TGTGCCAGCAGTTACTCCCGCCCTGGGGAGCAGTACTTC. Its translation: CASSYSRPGEQYF.

The V and J genes are TRBV6-5 and TRBJ2-6; D is possibly TRBD1 (5 bases). CDR1 and CDR2 (germline): MNHEY, SVGAGI. CDR3 size: 15 residues. V lost 4 bases to trimming and J lost 2 bases, with 9 bases between them. The CDR3 is CASSSTATGANVLTF. The CDR3, as DNA: TGTGCCAGCAGTTCGACAGCGACTGGGGCCAACGTCCTGACTTTC.

The chain uses TRBV3-1 and TRBJ2-5, with D unclear. V was trimmed by 4 bases and J by 5 bases, leaving 11 bases between them. The length of the CDR3 is 13 residues. CDR1 and CDR2 (germline): LGHDT, YNNKEL (reference sequence). For the CDR3, the DNA is TGTGCCAGCAGCCGAACCAAACAGGAGACCCAGTACTTC. Protein product: CASSRTKQETQYF.

This clonotype occurred many times. The rearrangement joins TRBV4-3 to TRBJ2-5, with TRBD1 matching 9 bases. This CDR3 region has 15 residues. Unmatched junction bases numbered 7, after V lost 4 bases and J lost 4 bases. CDR1 and CDR2 (germline): LGHNA, YSLEER. CDR3 bases: TGCGCCAGCAGCCTTGAACCGGGACAGGGAGAGACCCAGTACTTC. Translation: CASSLEPGQGETQYF.

This clonotype turned up a few times. The genes are TRBV11-2 and TRBJ2-5; D remains ambiguous. This CDR3 is 14 amino acids long. Germline V lookup: CDR1 SGHAT, CDR2 FQNNGV. Trimming shortened V by 4 bases and J by 4 bases, and 13 bases separated the two germline ends. The CDR3 nucleotides read TGTGCCAGCAGCTCCCCCTCGGCGACAGAGACCCAGTACTTC. Translation: CASSSPSATETQYF.

In this sample, this clonotype turned up a few times. The genes are TRBV5-1 and TRBJ1-1; a possible D gene is TRBD1 (5 bases). V was cut by 0 bases and J by 2 bases, with 14 bases left in between. The germline CDR1 and CDR2 sequences are SGHRS and YFSETQ. CDR3 length equals 16 residues. Here the CDR3 DNA reads TGCGCCAGCAGCTTGGATACGCTCGGGGGAAACACTGAAGCTTTCTTT. This gives the protein CASSLDTLGGNTEAFF. The full variable domain, its missing parts supplied by reference TRBV5-1 and TRBJ1-1, is KAGVTQTPRYLIKTRGQQVTLSCSPISGHRSVSWYQQTPGQGLQFLFEYFSETQRNKGNFPGRFSGRQFSNSRSEMNVSTLELGDSALYLCASSLDTLGGNTEAFFGQGTRLTVV.

This clonotype was counted a few times. This rearrangement joins TRBV4-1 to TRBJ2-2; 12 nucleotides match TRBD2. This CDR3 is built from 15 residues. The junction had 4 bases not matched to a gene; V was cut back by 4 bases and J by 7 bases. Germline values: CDR1 MGHRA, CDR2 YSYEKL. The CDR3 loop reads CASSPGLAGHGELFF. DNA of the CDR3: TGCGCCAGCAGCCCCGGACTAGCGGGGCACGGGGAGCTGTTTTTT.

The sample holds a few counts of this clonotype. The chain carries TRBV7-8 and TRBJ2-7; D gene unclear. Germline loops: CDR1 SGHVS, CDR2 FQNEAQ. CDR3 length: 14 amino acids. V was pared by 4 bases and J by 4 bases, with 14 bases between. CDR3 region: CASSSKGFPYEQYF. In nucleotides, the CDR3 is TGTGCCAGCAGCTCTAAGGGATTTCCTTACGAGCAGTACTTC.

The chain employs TRBV4-3 and TRBJ1-1; D is unresolved. The CDR3 covers 13 residues. Germline V gene data show CDR1 as LGHNA and CDR2 as YSLEER. V lost 0 bases and J 3 bases, leaving 5 bases between the germline ends. The CDR3 protein is CASSQDRYTEAFF. Here the CDR3 DNA reads TGCGCCAGCAGCCAAGACCGATACACTGAAGCTTTCTTT.

The chain is built from TRBV4-3 and TRBJ2-1, with D possibly TRBD2 on 6 matching bases. Trimming took off 4 bases at V and 0 bases at J, with 10 bases between the two ends. The CDR3 length is 15 residues. From germline, CDR1 is LGHNA and CDR2 YSLEER. The DNA of the CDR3 is TGCGCCAGCAGCCGGGACTGGAGCTCCTACAATGAGCAGTTCTTC. Protein: CASSRDWSSYNEQFF.